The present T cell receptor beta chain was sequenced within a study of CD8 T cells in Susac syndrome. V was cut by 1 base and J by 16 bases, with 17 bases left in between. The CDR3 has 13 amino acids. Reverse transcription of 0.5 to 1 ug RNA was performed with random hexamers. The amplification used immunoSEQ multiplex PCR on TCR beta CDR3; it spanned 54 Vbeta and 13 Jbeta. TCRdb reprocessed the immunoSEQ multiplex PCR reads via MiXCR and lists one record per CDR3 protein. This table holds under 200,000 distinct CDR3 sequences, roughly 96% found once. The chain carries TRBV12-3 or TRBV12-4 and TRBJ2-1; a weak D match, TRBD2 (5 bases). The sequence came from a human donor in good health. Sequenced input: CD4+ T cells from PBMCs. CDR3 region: CASSLVIKGVAFF. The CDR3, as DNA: TGTGCCAGCAGTTTAGTCATCAAGGGAGTAGCCTTCTTC.